This TCR beta chain was identified during a study of shared clonotypes between healthy human individuals (dated by TCRdb to between 2020 and 2021). For context, the study as a whole: The cohort included three men and a couple of women between 18 and 49 years of age. Between about 0.94 and 8.9 billion PBMCs per donor were obtained by leukapheresis. To increase sequencing depth and limit assay-specific biases, TCR repertoire library preparation and sequencing were carried out by different laboratories using diverse techniques. To estimate repertoire size and how much clonotypes are shared between individuals, the study performed deep sequencing of blood TCR repertoires from a few healthy adults. For each donor, three plates each were used for CD4 naive and CD4 memory, two plates were used for CD8 naive, and one plate was used for CD8 memory.

Turning to this clone: Which antigen it targets is not known. Base qualities are not provided; no much larger clone lies one nucleotide away.

On the study overall, not on this receptor specifically: Rarefaction of sorted-subset datasets indicated incomplete sequencing despite the large sequencing depth. Pairwise subsampling indicated that sequencing depth was expected to affect the degree of clonotype sharing among donors. Sharing across several donors was observed for about 5% of naive CD4, under 4% of naive CD8, 2% to 2.5% of memory CD4, and around 0.4% of memory CD8 clonotypes. Compared with non-shared clonotypes, the clonotypes found in all four sorted-subset donors had higher generation probabilities. Sampling was limited to blood, and TCR repertoires in tissue likely differ from TCR repertoires in blood. Estimated clonotype richness was generally larger for naive than for memory subsets. The genetic and exposure-history diversity represented was limited by the small number of donors.

The CDR3 starts with the cysteine, ends with the phenylalanine, and has 14 residues. Only the CDR3 portion is preserved as DNA: 42 bases, with reading frame beginning at the first base. The V and J ends are trimmed by 2 bases and 6 bases, leaving 14 bases between them. Per the germline V gene, MNHNS is the CDR1 and SASEGT is the CDR2. Using the deep immunoSEQ assay, multiplex PCR amplified TCR CDR3 regions from genomic DNA. For each cell subset, the extracted genomic DNA was distributed evenly across all wells of several immunoSEQ 96-well plates, and each plate served as one replicate. Each replicate PCR for sorted subsets received about 0.2 ug genomic DNA, equal to about 29,000 T cell genomes. The purified libraries were quantified using a Qubit 3.0 fluorometer, sized with a Bioanalyzer 2100, and then quantified again using the KAPA Library Quantification kit. Each immunoSEQ 96-well plate was sequenced on its own single-read 150-cycle Illumina NextSeq 550 flow cell. Processing in the source paper ran as follows. Because only junctional sequences without quality scores were contained in the immunoSEQ output, filtering matching that applied to full-length reads could not be performed. Sequences were annotated with PyIR, a Python wrapper for IgBLAST v1.9, and V/J genes and CDR3 were assigned using IMGT germline references. Reads were removed for weak V/J assignments (E-value above 1e-6), missing CDR3, stop codons, out-of-frame junctions, or ambiguous translated residues. V3J clonotypes were defined as sequences sharing the same inferred V gene, J gene, and CDR3 amino acid sequence. The percentage overlap between two repertoires was calculated by dividing the number of shared unique clonotypes by the size of the smaller repertoire. Richness of each repertoire was evaluated using RTK rarefaction, the Chao1 estimator, and Recon v2.1 estimates of unobserved clonotypes. OLGA was used to compute generation probabilities for all TCRbeta clonotypes that the gDNA method yielded from a handful of donors. This immuneACCESS table, as held by TCRdb, lists in-frame sequences with V and J called but not all clones. Of the missing ones, under half trace to an unresolved V gene in checked studies; the others have no known cause. V and J calls and clone size are copied from that table; D and trimming were computed from the DNA. Recorded for this sample are about 2 million clones; less than 95% of them occurred a single time. The top ten clonotypes cover around 1.1% of the sample.

CD8 naive samples were obtained by positive selection for CCR7 among CD45RO-negative cells, yielding a CD45RA+CCR7+ population from which TemRA cells were excluded. The donors were healthy, HIV-negative adults with no recently reported acute infections or vaccinations. Every donor was a Caucasian adult residing in Nashville, Tennessee, USA. After blood collection by leukapheresis, PBMCs were isolated using Ficoll-Histopaque density gradient centrifugation and then cryopreserved in the vapor phase of liquid nitrogen. Analytical flow cytometry was used to check the purity and quantity of each magnetically sorted T cell population. Each sorted fraction had its genomic DNA isolated and then quantified by UV absorbance on a Nanodrop 2000c.

The receptor's source is a man aged 18 to 29 in good health. The rearranged chain carries TRBV6-1 and TRBJ2-7, and possibly TRBD1, on 5 matching bases. The material sequenced was naive CD8+ T cells sorted from blood. The cell subset or site tag for this specimen amounts to: CD45RA+CCR7+. The CDR3 protein is CASSERSPRAEQYF. At the DNA level, the sequence is TGTGCCAGCAGTGAACGGTCGCCCAGGGCCGAGCAGTACTTC.